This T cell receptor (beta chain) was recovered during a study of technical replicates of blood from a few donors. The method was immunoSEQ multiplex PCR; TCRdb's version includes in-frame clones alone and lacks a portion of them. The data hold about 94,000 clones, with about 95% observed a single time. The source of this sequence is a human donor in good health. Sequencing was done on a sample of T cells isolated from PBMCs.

The CDR3 here is CASSSGSSYEQYF. Written as DNA, the CDR3 is TGCGCCAGCAGCAGCGGGAGCTCCTACGAGCAGTACTTC. V usage is TRBV5-1 and J usage is TRBJ2-7, with 8 bases aligning to TRBD2. Unmatched junction bases numbered 0, after V lost 4 bases and J lost 0 bases. Germline V gene lookup returns CDR1 SGHRS and CDR2 YFSETQ. This CDR3 comprises 13 residues.